This passage covers 16 T cell receptor beta chains from one sample sequenced in a study of OX40 agonist ivuxolimab in advanced cancers. TCRdb's table, derived via immunoSEQ multiplex PCR, lists solely in-frame clones and lacks some. The data contain tens of thousands of clones, approximately 84% of them seen just once; the ten biggest clones take up about 0.44%. Sequences were derived from CD4+ or CD8+ T cells sorted from blood, sampled in a trial of the OX40 agonist ivuxolimab. These TCRs come from an adult with an advanced solid tumor such as melanoma, head and neck, liver or kidney cancer.

A single count supports this clone. This chain uses TRBV11-3 with TRBJ2-2, with D perhaps being TRBD1 or TRBD2 (6 bases each). Between the trimmed V and J ends, which lost 10 bases and 4 bases, there was a span of 16 bases. CDR1 and CDR2 from the germline V gene are SGHNT and YENEEA. CDR3 length: 14 residues. CDR3 region: CATQEGVGTGELFF. CDR3 in DNA: TGTGCCACCCAGGAGGGGGTAGGCACCGGGGAGCTGTTTTTT.

The V gene is TRBV7-2, the J gene TRBJ2-4, with D perhaps matching TRBD1 (5 bases). The V and J ends lost 1 base and 3 bases respectively, with 7 bases between them. The CDR3 totals 14 residues. Germline loops: CDR1 SGHTA, CDR2 FQGNSA. The CDR3 region is CASSLGRGKNIQYF. CDR3 nucleotides: TGTGCCAGCAGCTTAGGAAGGGGCAAAAACATTCAGTACTTC.

The chain carries TRBV21-1 and TRBJ1-5; TRBD1 is taken as the D call from the table, unchecked against the DNA. TRBV21-1 is tagged as a pseudogene. The CDR3 contains 17 residues. The CDR3 spells CASSKEPLDRRNQPQHF. In DNA form, the CDR3 reads TGTGCCAGCAGCAAAGAACCCCTAGACAGGAGGAATCAGCCCCAGCATTTT.

This sequence joins TRBV5-1 and TRBJ1-3; tentative D call: TRBD1 (5 bases). CDR1 SGHRS and CDR2 YFSETQ come from the germline V gene. The V end was cut by 7 bases, the J end by 5 bases, with 13 bases between. The CDR3 extends over 13 amino acids. This chain's CDR3 is CASRRDQRNTIYF. In DNA, the CDR3 is TGCGCCAGCCGACGGGACCAGCGAAACACCATATATTTT.

The chain has TRBV19 and TRBJ2-2; no clear D. The length of the CDR3 is 13 residues. In germline, CDR1 is LNHDA, CDR2 SQIVND (reference sequence). V lost 1 base, J lost 2 bases, and 2 bases lay in between. The CDR3 DNA follows: TGTGCCAGTAGTATAGTCAACACCGGGGAGCTGTTTTTT. Encoded protein: CASSIVNTGELFF.

The rearrangement joins TRBV28 to TRBJ2-7, with D unclear. The CDR3 sequence is 17 residues long. Germline V gives CDR1 MDHEN, CDR2 SYDVKM. V was clipped by 6 bases and J by 3 bases, with 24 bases between them. The CDR3 nucleotides read TGTGCCAGCAGGGAAAGGGTCCGCCCCGTAAACTACTACGAGCAGTACTTC. Protein sequence: CASRERVRPVNYYEQYF.

This chain links TRBV9 with TRBJ1-3; no definite D call. Germline V gene lookup returns CDR1 SGDLS and CDR2 YYNGEE. V gave up 5 bases and J gave up 4 bases, with 4 bases separating them. This CDR3 is built from 11 residues. The CDR3 region has the DNA TGTGCCAGCAGGAGCGGAAACACCATATATTTT. Protein sequence: CASRSGNTIYF.

The chain's CDR3 is CASSTQQGPYEQYF. As DNA, the CDR3 is TGTGCCAGTAGTACACAACAGGGCCCCTACGAGCAGTACTTC. This chain joins TRBV19 and TRBJ2-7; D possibly corresponds to TRBD1 (6 bases). Looked up from germline, CDR1 is LNHDA and CDR2 is SQIVND (reference sequence). V was shortened by 4 bases and J by 2 bases, with 12 bases between the two germline ends. This CDR3 has 14 amino acids.

This clone was picked up one time. The rearrangement links TRBV28 to TRBJ1-1; a weak D match, TRBD1 (5 bases). This CDR3 comprises 14 residues. The ends were cut back, 2 bases at V and 5 bases at J, with 12 bases in the middle. The germline CDR1 and CDR2 sequences are MDHEN and SYDVKM. The CDR3 DNA reads TGTGCCAGCAGTTTACCATGGGGGAATACTGAAGCTTTCTTT. Translated, it gives CASSLPWGNTEAFF. The full variable domain, its missing parts supplied by reference TRBV28 and TRBJ1-1, is DVKVTQSSRYLVKRTGEKVFLECVQDMDHENMFWYRQDPGLGLRLIYFSYDVKMKEKGDIPEGYSVSREKKERFSLILESASTNQTSMYLCASSLPWGNTEAFFGQGTRLTVV.

Details on this clone: Given the absence of the conserved phenylalanine or tryptophan at the CDR3 end, a read error is likely. This sequence joins TRBV2 and TRBJ1-2, with D unclear. CDR3 length: 12 residues. Per the germline V gene, CDR1 is SNHLY and CDR2 is FYNNEI. The germline V and J ends were trimmed by 10 bases and 4 bases, with 13 bases remaining between them. The CDR3 coding sequence is TGTGCCACCTCGCCGGGTCCCTATGGCTACACCCTC. Amino acid sequence: CATSPGPYGYTL.

The chain uses TRBV5-1 and TRBJ2-1; D not certain. Trimming pared 2 bases from V and 2 bases from J, leaving 17 bases between. In germline, CDR1 is SGHRS, CDR2 YFSETQ. This CDR3 has 17 residues. CDR3 sequence: CASSFDRAPRAYNEQFF. CDR3 bases: TGCGCCAGCAGCTTCGATCGTGCGCCCCGGGCCTACAATGAGCAGTTCTTC. The whole variable domain, remainder taken from reference TRBV5-1 and TRBJ2-1, is KAGVTQTPRYLIKTRGQQVTLSCSPISGHRSVSWYQQTPGQGLQFLFEYFSETQRNKGNFPGRFSGRQFSNSRSEMNVSTLELGDSALYLCASSFDRAPRAYNEQFFGPGTRLTVL.

This chain uses TRBV5-1 with TRBJ1-2, with no clear D. Germline V gives CDR1 SGHRS, CDR2 YFSETQ. Trimming pared 2 bases from V and 0 bases from J, leaving 11 bases between. CDR3 length equals 15 residues. The CDR3 nucleotides are TGCGCCAGCAGCTTTCAGGCAGGATCTAACTATGGCTACACCTTC. Its translation: CASSFQAGSNYGYTF.

In its sample, this clone is medium-sized (0.01 to 0.1%). This chain uses TRBV28 with TRBJ1-5; D is perhaps TRBD1 (5 bases). The CDR3 covers 16 residues. Germline loops: CDR1 MDHEN, CDR2 SYDVKM. Trimming took off 6 bases at V and 4 bases at J, with 19 bases between the two ends. The DNA of the CDR3 is TGTGCCAGCAGGCCCTGGGTAGGGGTAGTGAATCAGCCCCAGCATTTT. It specifies CASRPWVGVVNQPQHF. The variable domain in full, completed from reference TRBV28 and TRBJ1-5, reads DVKVTQSSRYLVKRTGEKVFLECVQDMDHENMFWYRQDPGLGLRLIYFSYDVKMKEKGDIPEGYSVSREKKERFSLILESASTNQTSMYLCASRPWVGVVNQPQHFGDGTRLSIL.

The CDR3 is CASSSGLGGTGELFF. DNA for the CDR3: TGTGCCAGCAGTTCCGGTCTGGGTGGCACCGGGGAGCTGTTTTTT. V is TRBV6-5 and J is TRBJ2-2; no clear D gene. The CDR3 totals 15 residues. Germline CDR1 reads MNHEY; CDR2 reads SVGAGI. Trimming left V 4 bases short and J 4 bases short, with 13 bases between.

V is TRBV27 and J is TRBJ2-5, with D perhaps matching TRBD1 or TRBD2 (5 bases each). The CDR3 loop spans 14 amino acids. Trimming left V 1 base short and J 2 bases short, with 8 bases between. The germline V gene encodes CDR1 MNHEY and CDR2 SMNVEV (reference sequence). The CDR3 sequence: CASSLFGTQETQYF. DNA for the CDR3: TGTGCCAGCAGTTTATTCGGGACGCAAGAGACCCAGTACTTC.

The chain uses TRBV9 and TRBJ2-2; 7 bases line up with TRBD2. In germline, CDR1 is SGDLS, CDR2 YYNGEE. V dropped 0 bases and J dropped 4; count of bases not matched to a gene: 3. The CDR3 extends over 15 amino acids. For the CDR3, the DNA is TGTGCCAGCAGCGTAGGGACTAGAGGCACCGGGGAGCTGTTTTTT. Translating gives CASSVGTRGTGELFF.